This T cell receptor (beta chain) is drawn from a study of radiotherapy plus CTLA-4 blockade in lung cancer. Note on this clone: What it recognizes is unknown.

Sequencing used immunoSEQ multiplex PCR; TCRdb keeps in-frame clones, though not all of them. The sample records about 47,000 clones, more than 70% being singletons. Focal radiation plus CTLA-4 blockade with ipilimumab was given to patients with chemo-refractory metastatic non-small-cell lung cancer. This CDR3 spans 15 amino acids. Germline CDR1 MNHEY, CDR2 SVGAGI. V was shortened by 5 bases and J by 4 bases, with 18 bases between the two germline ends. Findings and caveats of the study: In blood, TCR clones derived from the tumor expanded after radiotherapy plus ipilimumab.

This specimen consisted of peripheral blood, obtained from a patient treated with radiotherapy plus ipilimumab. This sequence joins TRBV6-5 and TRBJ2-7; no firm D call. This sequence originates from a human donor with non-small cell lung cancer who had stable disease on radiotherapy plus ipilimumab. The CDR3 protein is CASSRSLLPSYEQYF. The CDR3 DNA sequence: TGTGCCAGCAGTCGATCACTTCTCCCTTCGTACGAGCAGTACTTC.